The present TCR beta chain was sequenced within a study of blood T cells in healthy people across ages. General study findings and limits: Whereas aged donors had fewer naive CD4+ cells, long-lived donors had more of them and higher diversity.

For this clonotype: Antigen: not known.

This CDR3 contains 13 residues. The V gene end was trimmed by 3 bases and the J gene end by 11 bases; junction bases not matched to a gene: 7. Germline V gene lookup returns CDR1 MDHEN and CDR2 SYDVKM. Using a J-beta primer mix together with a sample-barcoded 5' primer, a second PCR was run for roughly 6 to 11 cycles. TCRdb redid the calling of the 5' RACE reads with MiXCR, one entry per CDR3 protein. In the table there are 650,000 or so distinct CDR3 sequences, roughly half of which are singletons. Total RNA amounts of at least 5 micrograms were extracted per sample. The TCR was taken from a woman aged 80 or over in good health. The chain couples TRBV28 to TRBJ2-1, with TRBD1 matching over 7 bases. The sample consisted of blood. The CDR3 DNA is TGTGCCAGCAGTTTCCCCGGGACAGAGAAGCAGTTCTTC. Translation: CASSFPGTEKQFF.